This entry features one T cell receptor beta chain sequence. This clonotype occurred a few times. Its antigen is currently not known. No per-base quality is available; no much larger clone lies one base away. This record belongs to a study of T cells in Graves' hyperthyroidism and ophthalmopathy (dated by TCRdb to between 2018 and 2020). About the study as a whole: Peripheral blood samples were taken at initial diagnosis, before any treatment was given. To identify distinguishing TCR V-J signatures, a discovery cohort of 90 to 100 patients was used, comprising roughly 45 with Graves' ophthalmopathy and some 60 with stable Graves' hyperthyroidism. An independent validation cohort of around 19 hyperthyroidism patients and 15 or so patients who later progressed to ophthalmopathy tested prospective prediction of ophthalmopathy. The 75 to 100 discovery patients were divided at random into training and test sets in a 7:3 ratio. In addition, the study compared T-cell repertoires in thyroid tissue and in blood from roughly 6 Graves' hyperthyroidism patients. After blood sampling, hyperthyroidism patients were treated with methimazole at a starting dose of 30 mg daily, and ophthalmopathy patients were treated with high-dose intravenous methylprednisolone. The paper reports TCR Vbeta CDR3 sequencing of fewer than 150 peripheral blood samples: 43 ophthalmopathy, 75 to 80 hyperthyroidism and some 17 progressor patients.

What the authors observed across the whole study: A 13 V-J signature model separated ophthalmopathy from stable hyperthyroidism, with over 85% sensitivity and about 81% specificity in cross-validation and 80%/75% in testing. Most expanded thyroid clonotypes (frequency above 0.001) were also detected in blood, suggesting blood repertoires may reflect thyroid immune responses. Sample size was not statistically predetermined, and blinding of investigators to group allocation was not performed. In validation, the model predicted progression to ophthalmopathy a median of roughly 6.1 months before onset, with about 67% sensitivity and just under 75% specificity.

Hyperthyroidism patients were aged 18 to 65 years and newly diagnosed, with disease duration of less than 2 months. The study excluded patients with uncontrolled infections, other autoimmune diseases, pregnancy or lactation. Diagnoses were established on the basis of clinical symptoms, serum thyroxine and TRAb, thyroid ultrasound, and orbital computed tomography. Blood from progressor patients was collected at the time of first diagnosis with hyperthyroidism, before any ophthalmopathy symptoms had appeared. Ficoll-Paque density gradient centrifugation was used to isolate PBMCs from 8 to 10 ml of fresh peripheral blood. Progressor patients were initially diagnosed with Graves' hyperthyroidism and developed ophthalmopathy during follow-up. Total RNA was extracted using Trizol reagent, and RNA quality was assessed on an Agilent 2100 Bioanalyzer. Trimming costs V 1 base and J 2 bases, and their ends lie 0 bases apart. Taken from cysteine to phenylalanine, the CDR3 has 11 residues. The only DNA kept is the CDR3, 33 bases in frame from the first base. Per the germline V gene (reference sequence), DFQATT is the CDR1 and SNEGSKA is the CDR2.

The TCR beta CDR3 regions were amplified from the RNA transcripts. The first round of RT-PCR for the TCR CDR3 was performed with the HTBI primer set and the Qiagen OneStep RT-PCR kit. Libraries were constructed in a second round of multiplex PCR, after which size selection and purification were carried out. Sequencing of the libraries was done on an Illumina HiSeq2000 using paired-end 100 bp reads. Per the original workflow: SOAPnuke was used to process the raw data, throwing out any read that contained adapters or uncalled bases, had a mean Phred below 15, or lacked an exact constant-primer or identifier match. COPE v1.2.5 was used to merge high-quality paired reads, and clonotypes were defined as unique nucleotide sequences. MiTCR v1.1 was used to align the clonotypes against IMGT TRBV, TRBD and TRBJ reference segments. The analysis was restricted to V-J combinations with a frequency above 0.0001, which together covered 99% to 99.2% of the repertoires. A TCS score was defined as the ratio between F50 (clonal expansion) and ExV (chaos), using BLOSUM62-based TCRdist between CDR3 peptides within each V-J. Welch's t-statistics and random forest reduced some 510 V-J features to 10 to 15, which were used in a naive Bayes classifier (R e1071). Using fastp trimming at Q25 and MiXCR clonotype assembly, TCRdb reanalyzed the public sequencing data and kept in-frame beta chains. Each record represents a unique CDR3 protein, reported with the most common genes and DNA among its rows. The authors' filters were not applied to this entry. Across this sample there are 550,000 to 650,000 distinct CDR3 sequences, with about 14% seen only once. The ten most abundant clones make up more than 4.5% of the sample.

The receptor comes from a woman in her twenties or thirties with Graves' hyperthyroidism that later progressed to Graves' ophthalmopathy. The material sequenced was blood. The chain employs TRBV20-1 and TRBJ1-3, with no D gene named confidently. The CDR3 protein is CSARAGNTIYF. The DNA is TGCAGTGCTAGAGCTGGAAACACCATATATTTT.